The next 3 T cell receptor beta chains were all read from a single sample in a study of blood T cell repertoires in COVID-19. The table came from immunoSEQ multiplex PCR; TCRdb's copy has only in-frame clones and leaves some out. In the table there are 150,000 or so clones, about 75% of which are singletons. Sequenced: PBMCs or T cells enriched from blood (not recorded which). The receptors originated from a woman aged 50 to 60 who had recovered from COVID-19.

The V gene is TRBV25-1, the J gene TRBJ2-3; a possible D gene is TRBD1 (5 bases). Germline CDR1 is MGHDK and CDR2 is SYGVNS. This CDR3 has 15 amino acids. V dropped 4 bases and J dropped 5 bases, with 16 bases sitting between them. CDR3 nucleotide sequence: TGTGCCAGCAGTGCCAACCGAGACAGAGGAGATACGCAGTATTTT. This codes for CASSANRDRGDTQYF. The full variable domain, in which reference TRBV25-1 and TRBJ2-3 provide the parts outside the CDR3, is EADIYQTPRYLVIGTGKKITLECSQTMGHDKMYWYQQDPGMELHLIHYSYGVNSTEKGDLSSESTVSRIRTEHFPLTLESARPSHTSQYLCASSANRDRGDTQYFGPGTRLTVL.

V and J are TRBV29-1 and TRBJ2-1, with D possibly TRBD2 on 6 matching bases. This CDR3 is built from 18 residues. Trimming took off 4 bases at V and 7 bases at J, with 29 bases between the two ends. Per the germline V gene, CDR1 is SQVTM and CDR2 is ANQGSEA. In nucleotides, the CDR3 is TGCAGCGTTGTTTTTCGGCAGAGGAAAGAGCTAGCGAAGAATGAGCAGTTCTTC. Protein sequence: CSVVFRQRKELAKNEQFF.

Concerning this clone: One end of the junction varies from germline; a read error may be responsible. The chain carries TRBV7-7 and TRBJ2-3, with D possibly matching TRBD1 (5 bases). The V gene's germline CDR1 is SSHAT and CDR2 FNYEAQ (reference sequence). This CDR3 is 15 amino acids long. The CDR3 is CASSLEVGPADTQYF. For the CDR3, the DNA is TGTGCTAGCAGCTTAGAGGTGGGGCCCGCAGATACGCAGTATTTT.